The 7 T cell receptor beta chains reported below all come from one sample, sequenced in a study of T cell repertoires in aging, cancer and after chemotherapy. TCR beta rearrangements were amplified from peripheral blood genomic DNA. Rearranged V-D-J TRB sequences were amplified with a mixed TRB-A/B primer pool. TCRdb fed the multiplex PCR reads into MiXCR, producing one record per CDR3 protein. Among some 10,000 distinct CDR3 sequences, 40% to 45% were seen once, and the ten largest hold 7.4%. Sequenced sample: blood. The receptor source for this set is a human donor in good health.

This clonotype was seen a few times. The CDR3 nucleotides are TGTGCCATCAGTGGCTCTCCGGACAGAACTAACTATGGCTACACCTTC. It yields the protein CAISGSPDRTNYGYTF. This chain uses TRBV10-3 with TRBJ1-2, with D perhaps TRBD1 (6 bases). The germline V gene has CDR1 ENHRY and CDR2 SYGVKD. The CDR3 spans 16 residues. V was clipped by 4 bases and J by 0 bases, with 15 bases between them.

This clonotype was observed a few times. V gene TRBV6-4 combines with J gene TRBJ1-2; perhaps TRBD1 as D (6 bases). Deletions cut 2 bases from V and 5 bases from J, with 15 bases between. Germline CDR1 and CDR2: MRHNA and SNTAGT. CDR3 length: 15 residues. The CDR3 loop reads CASSDQGHLGYGYTF. DNA of the CDR3: TGTGCCAGCAGTGACCAGGGACACTTGGGTTATGGCTACACCTTC.

This clonotype appeared a single time. V gene TRBV11-2 combines with J gene TRBJ2-3; 8 nucleotides line up with TRBD1. The germline V gene encodes CDR1 SGHAT and CDR2 FQNNGV. This CDR3 is 12 amino acids long. V shed 5 bases and J 10 bases; nucleotides not matched to a gene: 5. CDR3 sequence reads: CASSHGQGAQYF. CDR3 coding DNA: TGTGCCAGCAGCCACGGACAGGGCGCGCAGTATTTT.

The chain combines TRBV15 with TRBJ1-4, with D possibly matching TRBD1 (5 bases). CDR3 length: 15 residues. Germline V gene sequence: CDR1 LNHNV, CDR2 YYDKDF (reference sequence). V was clipped by 0 bases and J by 4 bases, with 9 bases between them. The CDR3 bases are TGTGCCACCAGCAGAGATGTAGGGGATAATGAAAAACTGTTTTTT. This sequence encodes CATSRDVGDNEKLFF.

The rearrangement uses TRBV7-2 and TRBJ1-2, with 7 bases identical to TRBD1. Germline CDR1 and CDR2: SGHTA and FQGNSA. The ends lost 1 base at V and 5 bases at J; junction bases unmatched: 7. The CDR3 loop spans 15 amino acids. The CDR3 sequence is CASSLDAGGRYGYTF. CDR3 in DNA: TGTGCCAGCAGCTTAGATGCAGGGGGAAGGTATGGCTACACCTTC.

The chain joins TRBV10-3 to TRBJ1-2; no clear D gene. Trimming removed 2 bases at V and 5 bases at J, with 3 bases between. The CDR3 runs 11 residues. Germline CDR1 ENHRY, CDR2 SYGVKD. The CDR3 sequence: CAISETYGYTF. The DNA for the CDR3 is TGTGCCATCAGTGAGACTTATGGCTACACCTTC.

To note about this clonotype: A read error may produce the germline difference seen at one junction end. The chain uses TRBV30 and TRBJ2-2; maybe TRBD1 (5 bases). This CDR3 region has 15 residues. Per germline, CDR1 GTSNPN and CDR2 SVGIG (reference sequence). Written as DNA, the CDR3 is TGTGCCTGGACAAAGGGGAACCTTAACAACGGGGAGCTGTTTTTT. It yields the protein CAWTKGNLNNGELFF.